This T cell receptor (beta chain) was obtained from a study of CD8+ T cells in alopecia areata (dated by TCRdb to between 2018 and 2020). General notes on the study: The treated patients took part in an open-label pilot trial in which moderate-to-severe alopecia areata was treated with oral tofacitinib at 5 to 10 mg twice daily. TCRbeta CDR3 regions were amplified by immunoSEQ multiplex PCR with 35 Vbeta forward and 13 Jbeta reverse primers. Biopsies were taken from tofacitinib-treated patients at baseline and again at 4 and 24 weeks into treatment, and several of those patients also had a later scalp biopsy. Scalp tissue and sorted CD4+ and CD8+ peripheral blood T cells from patchy and totalis/universalis alopecia areata patients and from healthy controls were covered by human TCRbeta sequencing. RNA came from the PAXgene miRNA kit for fixed scalp, the miRNeasy kit for PBMCs, and the RNeasy kit for mouse skin. Scalp clonality was compared among normal scalp (n=4), patchy alopecia areata scalp (n=8), and alopecia totalis/universalis scalp (n=8). Tofacitinib was given for 6 to 18 months, followed by 6 months of follow-up off drug to assess delayed response and recurrence. In both human patients and the C3H/HeJ mouse model, the study applied high-throughput TCRbeta sequencing to look at T cell clonal expansion in alopecia areata. The full study reports these points: Resident alphabeta T cells in normal human skin are also sequenced, complicating scalp TCR repertoire analysis, unlike mouse skin dominated by gammadelta T cells. Lesional scalp, especially in alopecia totalis/universalis, showed higher clonality and more expanded CD8+ clones than normal scalp, suggesting antigenic drive. Compared with mice, TCR sequences shared between patients were less clear, possibly partly because of HLA diversity across the patient population.

In the case of this clone: Its antigen target is currently unknown. No quality values exist for individual bases; no much larger clone is one base distant.

The library was generated by the immunoSEQ multiplex PCR assay. To provide template for TCR sequencing, every sample had RNA extracted and reverse transcribed into cDNA. First-strand cDNA was synthesized with SuperScript III using a 2:1 mix of oligo-dT and random hexamers. A synthetic immune receptor repertoire was used to measure amplification bias, and any remaining bias was corrected computationally. The original methods were these. Raw reads were preprocessed to remove errors, and CDR3 was defined by IMGT conventions from the conserved cysteine to phenylalanine. Clonality was computed as 1 minus the Shannon entropy, with the entropy normalized by log2 of the number of productive unique TCRs. CD4 or CD8 identity of scalp clones was inferred by cross-referencing scalp TCRbeta sequences with sorted blood CD4 and CD8 repertoires. The table comes from immuneACCESS by way of TCRdb, which keeps in-frame sequences with V and J called. Part of the clones is missing from these tables; in studies checked, under half for an unresolved V gene and the rest for unknown reasons. V, J and clone size were drawn from that table, and D and trimming were deduced from the DNA. The sample profile shows 150,000 to 200,000 clones; 67% of them were found once. Roughly an eighth of the sample is taken by the ten largest.

The sample's time point, from its label and the paper: baseline before oral tofacitinib. From alopecia areata patients, peripheral blood was collected along with lesional scalp punch biopsies. PBMCs were isolated by density centrifugation and stained for CD3, CD4 and CD8, and CD4+ and CD8+ T cells were sorted on a FACSAria. The CDR3, from cysteine to phenylalanine, totals 13 residues. The kept DNA is CDR3 alone, 39 bases in frame from the first base. The junction shows trimming of 6 bases on V and 3 bases on J, plus 11 bases between the germline ends. Sequences MNHEY (CDR1) and SVGAGI (CDR2) are obtained from the germline V gene.

This chain joins TRBV6-5 to TRBJ1-2; perhaps TRBD1 is the D gene, with 5 bases matching. The source was CD8+ T cells sorted from blood, collected at week 0. The clonotype comes from a human donor with alopecia areata. The CDR3 protein: CASRADRDYGYTF. The nucleotides are TGTGCCAGCAGAGCCGACAGAGACTATGGCTACACCTTC.